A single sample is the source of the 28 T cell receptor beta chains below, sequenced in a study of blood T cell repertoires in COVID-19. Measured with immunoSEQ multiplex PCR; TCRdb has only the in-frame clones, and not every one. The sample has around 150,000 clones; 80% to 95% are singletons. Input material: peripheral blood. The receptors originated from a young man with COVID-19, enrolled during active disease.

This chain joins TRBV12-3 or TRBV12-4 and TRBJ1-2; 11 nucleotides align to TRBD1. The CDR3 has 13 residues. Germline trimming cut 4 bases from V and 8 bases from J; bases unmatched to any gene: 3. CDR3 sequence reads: CASSWDRGLGYTF. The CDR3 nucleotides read TGTGCCAGCAGTTGGGACAGGGGGTTGGGCTACACCTTC.

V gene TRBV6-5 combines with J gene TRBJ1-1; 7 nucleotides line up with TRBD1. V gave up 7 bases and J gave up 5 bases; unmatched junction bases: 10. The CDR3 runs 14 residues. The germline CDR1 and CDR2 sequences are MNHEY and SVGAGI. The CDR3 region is CASTPDRVRTEAFF. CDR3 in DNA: TGTGCCAGCACCCCCGACAGGGTTCGGACTGAAGCTTTCTTT.

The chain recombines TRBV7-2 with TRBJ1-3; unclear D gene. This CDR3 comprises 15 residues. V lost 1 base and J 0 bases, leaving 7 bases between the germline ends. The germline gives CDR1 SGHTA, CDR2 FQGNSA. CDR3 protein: CASSLGQSSGNTIYF. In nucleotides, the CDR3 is TGTGCCAGCAGCTTAGGACAAAGCTCTGGAAACACCATATATTTT.

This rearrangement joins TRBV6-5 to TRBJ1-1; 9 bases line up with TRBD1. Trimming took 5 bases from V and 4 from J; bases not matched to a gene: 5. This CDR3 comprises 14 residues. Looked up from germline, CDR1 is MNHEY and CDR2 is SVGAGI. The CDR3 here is CASSTHRGPTEAFF. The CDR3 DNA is TGTGCCAGCAGTACACACAGGGGGCCCACTGAAGCTTTCTTT.

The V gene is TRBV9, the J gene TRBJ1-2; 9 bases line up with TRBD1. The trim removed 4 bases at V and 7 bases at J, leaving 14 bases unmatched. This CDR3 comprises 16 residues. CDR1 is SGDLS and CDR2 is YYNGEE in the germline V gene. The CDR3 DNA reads TGTGCCAGCAGCCCATCTGGGCCGACAGGGGGATCTGGCTACACCTTC. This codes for CASSPSGPTGGSGYTF.

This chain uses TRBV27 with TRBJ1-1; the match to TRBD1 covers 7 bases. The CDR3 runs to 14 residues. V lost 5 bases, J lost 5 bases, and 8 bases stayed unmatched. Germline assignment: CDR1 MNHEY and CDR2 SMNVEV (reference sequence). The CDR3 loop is CASSPRQGWTEAFF. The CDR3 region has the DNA TGTGCCAGCAGTCCCCGACAGGGATGGACTGAAGCTTTCTTT.

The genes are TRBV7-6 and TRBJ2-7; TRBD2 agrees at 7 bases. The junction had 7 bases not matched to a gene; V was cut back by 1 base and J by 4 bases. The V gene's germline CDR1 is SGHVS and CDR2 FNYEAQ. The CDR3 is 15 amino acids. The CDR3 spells CASSLGQGGIYEQYF. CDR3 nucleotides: TGTGCCAGCAGCTTAGGTCAGGGAGGGATATACGAGCAGTACTTC.

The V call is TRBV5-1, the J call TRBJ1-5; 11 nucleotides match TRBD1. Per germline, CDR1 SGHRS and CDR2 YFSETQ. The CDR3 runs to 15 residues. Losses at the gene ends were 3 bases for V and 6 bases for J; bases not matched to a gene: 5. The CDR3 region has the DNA TGCGCCAGCAGCTCGGGGACAGGGGGTGGTCAGCCCCAGCATTTT. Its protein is CASSSGTGGGQPQHF.

DNA of the CDR3: TGTGCCAGCAGCGACAGGGGAGTCGATGAGCAGTTCTTC. Its protein product is CASSDRGVDEQFF. The rearrangement joins TRBV7-3 to TRBJ2-1; 8 bases match TRBD1. V was clipped by 5 bases and J by 8 bases; unmatched bases: 5. The CDR3 consists of 13 residues. In germline, CDR1 is SGHTA, CDR2 FQGTGA.

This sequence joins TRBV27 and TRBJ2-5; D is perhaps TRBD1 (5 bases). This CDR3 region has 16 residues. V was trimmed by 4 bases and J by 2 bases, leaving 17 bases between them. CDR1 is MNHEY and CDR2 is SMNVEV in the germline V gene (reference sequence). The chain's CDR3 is CASSSLRVGVQETQYF. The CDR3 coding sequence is TGTGCCAGCAGTTCGCTGCGCGTAGGGGTTCAAGAGACCCAGTACTTC.

This CDR3 is CASSIQSRPDQPQHF. For the CDR3, the DNA is TGTGCCAGTAGTATACAGTCGAGGCCGGATCAGCCCCAGCATTTT. The chain couples TRBV19 to TRBJ1-5; the D is unclear. Per germline, CDR1 LNHDA and CDR2 SQIVND (reference sequence). V lost 2 bases, J lost 5 bases, and 13 bases lay in between. CDR3 length: 15 amino acids.

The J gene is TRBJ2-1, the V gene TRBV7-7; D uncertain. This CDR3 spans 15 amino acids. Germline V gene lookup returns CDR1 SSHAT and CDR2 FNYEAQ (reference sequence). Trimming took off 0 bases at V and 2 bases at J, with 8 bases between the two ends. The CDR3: CASSLAPTTYNEQFF. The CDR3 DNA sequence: TGTGCCAGCAGCTTAGCGCCAACAACCTACAATGAGCAGTTCTTC.

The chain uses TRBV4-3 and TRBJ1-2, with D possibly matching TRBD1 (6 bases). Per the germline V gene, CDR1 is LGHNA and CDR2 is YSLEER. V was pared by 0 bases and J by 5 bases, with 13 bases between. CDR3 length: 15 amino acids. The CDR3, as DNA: TGCGCCAGCAGCCAAGATAGGACAGTCGGATATGGCTACACCTTC. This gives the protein CASSQDRTVGYGYTF.

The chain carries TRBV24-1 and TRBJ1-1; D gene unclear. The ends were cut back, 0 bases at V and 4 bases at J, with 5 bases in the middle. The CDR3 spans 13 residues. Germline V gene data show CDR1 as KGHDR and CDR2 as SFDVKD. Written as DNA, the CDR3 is TGTGCCACCAGTGATTTGACAACCACTGAAGCTTTCTTT. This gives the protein CATSDLTTTEAFF.

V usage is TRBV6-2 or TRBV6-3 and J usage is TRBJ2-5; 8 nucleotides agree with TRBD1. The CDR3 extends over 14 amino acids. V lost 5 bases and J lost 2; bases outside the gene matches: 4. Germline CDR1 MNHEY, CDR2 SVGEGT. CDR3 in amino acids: CASSPYRGQETQYF. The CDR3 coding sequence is TGTGCCAGCAGTCCCTACAGGGGGCAAGAGACCCAGTACTTC.

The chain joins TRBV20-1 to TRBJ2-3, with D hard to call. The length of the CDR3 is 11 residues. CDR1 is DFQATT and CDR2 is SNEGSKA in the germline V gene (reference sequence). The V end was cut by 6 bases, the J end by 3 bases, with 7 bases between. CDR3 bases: TGCAGTGCCGAAGCTACAGATACGCAGTATTTT. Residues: CSAEATDTQYF.

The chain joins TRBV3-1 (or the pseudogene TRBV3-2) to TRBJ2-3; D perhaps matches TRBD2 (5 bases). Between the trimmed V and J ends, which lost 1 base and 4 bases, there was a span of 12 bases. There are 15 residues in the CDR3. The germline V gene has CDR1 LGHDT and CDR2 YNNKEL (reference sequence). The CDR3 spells CASSQVSGFADTQYF. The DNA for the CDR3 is TGTGCCAGCAGCCAAGTCAGCGGTTTCGCAGATACGCAGTATTTT.

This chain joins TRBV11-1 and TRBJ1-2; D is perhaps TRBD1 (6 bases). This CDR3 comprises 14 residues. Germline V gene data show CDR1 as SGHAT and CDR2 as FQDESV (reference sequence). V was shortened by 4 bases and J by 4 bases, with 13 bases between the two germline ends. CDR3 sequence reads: CASSWSTGTYGYTF. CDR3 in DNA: TGTGCCAGCAGCTGGAGTACAGGGACCTATGGCTACACCTTC.

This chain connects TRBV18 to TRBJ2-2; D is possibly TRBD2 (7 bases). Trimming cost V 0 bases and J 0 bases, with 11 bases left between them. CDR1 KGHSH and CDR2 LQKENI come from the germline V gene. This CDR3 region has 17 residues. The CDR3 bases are TGTGCCAGCTCACCACCGGGGGGGCGCGCGAACACCGGGGAGCTGTTTTTT. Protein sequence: CASSPPGGRANTGELFF.

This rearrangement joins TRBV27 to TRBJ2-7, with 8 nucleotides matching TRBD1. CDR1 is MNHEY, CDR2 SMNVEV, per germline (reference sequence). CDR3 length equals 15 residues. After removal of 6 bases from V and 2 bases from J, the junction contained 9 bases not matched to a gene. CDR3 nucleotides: TGTGCCAGCAGACCCCCTAGGACAGGGCCCTACGAGCAGTACTTC. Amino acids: CASRPPRTGPYEQYF.

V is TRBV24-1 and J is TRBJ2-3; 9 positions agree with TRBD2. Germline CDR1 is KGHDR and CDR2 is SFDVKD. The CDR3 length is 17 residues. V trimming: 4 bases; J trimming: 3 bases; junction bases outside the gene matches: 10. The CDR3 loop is CATSDPAGGGATDTQYF. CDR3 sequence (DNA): TGTGCCACCAGTGACCCTGCGGGAGGGGGCGCGACAGATACGCAGTATTTT.

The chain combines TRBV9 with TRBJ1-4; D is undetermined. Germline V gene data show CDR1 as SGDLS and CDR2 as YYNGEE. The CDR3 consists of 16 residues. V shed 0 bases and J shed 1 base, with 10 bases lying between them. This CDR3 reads CASSVEGALTNEKLFF. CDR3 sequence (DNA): TGTGCCAGCAGCGTAGAAGGAGCGTTAACTAATGAAAAACTGTTTTTT.

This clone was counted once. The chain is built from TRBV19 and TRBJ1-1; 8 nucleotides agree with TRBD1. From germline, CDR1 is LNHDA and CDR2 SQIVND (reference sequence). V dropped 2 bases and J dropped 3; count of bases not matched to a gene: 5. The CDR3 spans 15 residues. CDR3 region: CASSISGGWDTEAFF. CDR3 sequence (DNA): TGTGCCAGTAGTATATCAGGGGGCTGGGACACTGAAGCTTTCTTT.

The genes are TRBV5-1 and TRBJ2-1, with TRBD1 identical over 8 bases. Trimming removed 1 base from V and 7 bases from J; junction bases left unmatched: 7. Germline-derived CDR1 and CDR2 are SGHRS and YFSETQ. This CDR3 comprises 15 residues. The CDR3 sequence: CASSLLDRAENEQFF. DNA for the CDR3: TGCGCCAGCAGCTTGTTGGACAGGGCGGAGAATGAGCAGTTCTTC. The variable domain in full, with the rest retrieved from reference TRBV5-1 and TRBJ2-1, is KAGVTQTPRYLIKTRGQQVTLSCSPISGHRSVSWYQQTPGQGLQFLFEYFSETQRNKGNFPGRFSGRQFSNSRSEMNVSTLELGDSALYLCASSLLDRAENEQFFGPGTRLTVL.

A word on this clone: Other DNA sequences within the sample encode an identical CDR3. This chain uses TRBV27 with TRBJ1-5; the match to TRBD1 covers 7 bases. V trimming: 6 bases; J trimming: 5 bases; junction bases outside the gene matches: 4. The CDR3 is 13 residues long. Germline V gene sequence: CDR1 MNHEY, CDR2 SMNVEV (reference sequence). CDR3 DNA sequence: TGTGCCAGCAGCCCAGACAGGGATCAGCCCCAGCATTTT. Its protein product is CASSPDRDQPQHF.

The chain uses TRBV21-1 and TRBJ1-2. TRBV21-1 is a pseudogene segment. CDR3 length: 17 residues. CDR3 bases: TGTGCCAGCAGCGTGGACGGAGGAAGGGGGGGCCCCTATGGCTACACCTTC. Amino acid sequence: CASSVDGGRGGPYGYTF.

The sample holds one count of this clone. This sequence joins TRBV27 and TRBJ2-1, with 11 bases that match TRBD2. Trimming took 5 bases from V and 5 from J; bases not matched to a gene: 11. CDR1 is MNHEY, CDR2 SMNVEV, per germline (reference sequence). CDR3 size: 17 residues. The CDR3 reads CASSPQYGTSGNNEQFF. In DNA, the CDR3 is TGTGCCAGCAGTCCCCAATACGGGACTAGCGGAAACAATGAGCAGTTCTTC.

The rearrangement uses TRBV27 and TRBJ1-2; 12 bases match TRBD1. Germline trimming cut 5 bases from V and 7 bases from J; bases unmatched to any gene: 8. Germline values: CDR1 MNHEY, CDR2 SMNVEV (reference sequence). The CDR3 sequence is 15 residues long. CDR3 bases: TGTGCCAGCAGTATCCCGGGACAGGGGGCGTCTGGCTACACCTTC. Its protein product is CASSIPGQGASGYTF.